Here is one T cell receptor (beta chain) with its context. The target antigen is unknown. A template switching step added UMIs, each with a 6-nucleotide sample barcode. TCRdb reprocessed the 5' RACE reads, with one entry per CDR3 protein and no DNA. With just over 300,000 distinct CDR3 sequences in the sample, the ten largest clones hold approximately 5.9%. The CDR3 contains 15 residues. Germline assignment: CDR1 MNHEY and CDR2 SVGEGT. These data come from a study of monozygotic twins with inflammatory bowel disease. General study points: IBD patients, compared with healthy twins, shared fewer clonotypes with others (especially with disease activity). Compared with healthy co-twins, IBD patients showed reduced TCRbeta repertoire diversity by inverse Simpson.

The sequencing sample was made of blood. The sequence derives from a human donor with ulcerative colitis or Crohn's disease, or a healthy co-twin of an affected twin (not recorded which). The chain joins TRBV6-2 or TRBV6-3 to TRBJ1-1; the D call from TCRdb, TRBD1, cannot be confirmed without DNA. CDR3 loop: CASSYFPGQAPGAFF.